This T cell receptor beta chain was captured in a study of blood T cell repertoires in COVID-19. CDR1 SGHTA and CDR2 FQGNSA come from the germline V gene. Trimming took off 7 bases at V and 7 bases at J, with 20 bases between the two ends. The CDR3 has 15 amino acids. TCRdb's copy holds only in-frame clones and misses some; the assay was immunoSEQ multiplex PCR. The sample shows under 200,000 clones, around nine tenths of them seen only once. The TCR comes from a man aged 18 to 29 with active or convalescent COVID-19. Sequencing was carried out using peripheral blood. The chain recombines TRBV7-2 with TRBJ1-3, with D possibly being TRBD1 (6 bases). In DNA form, the CDR3 reads TGTGCCAGCACCTTCGCACAGGGAGCTTTCAACACCATATATTTT. Its protein product is CASTFAQGAFNTIYF.